The rows below give T cell receptor beta chains drawn from one sample of a study of response to subunit inactivated influenza vaccine. TCRdb reprocessed the RT-PCR reads with MiXCR, giving one entry per CDR3 protein. The table lists more than 450,000 distinct CDR3 sequences, approximately 11% of them singletons, with approximately 10% in the top ten. The same data also contributed to another study, on T cells expressing NK-cell markers.

Material: PBMCs from blood, obtained on the day of vaccination. These receptors all come from a man aged 50 to 59 who received an inactivated influenza vaccine. The CDR3 runs from the conserved cysteine through the conserved F or W. A D gene is named only where the DNA matches it firmly. Clone size is stated in some rows and not others, as once, few, many or a class when expanded.

clone size	V gene	J gene	D gene	CDR3 protein	CDR3 DNA
many	TRBV6-1	TRBJ2-7	TRBD1	CASSGRPGTGKTLYEQYF	TGTGCCAGCAGTGGACGTCCCGGGACAGGGAAGACACTCTACGAGCAGTACTTC
many	TRBV15	TRBJ2-3	TRBD2	CATSSGSGSLDTQYF	TGTGCCACCAGCAGCGGGAGCGGGAGTCTCGATACGCAGTATTTT
few	TRBV27	TRBJ2-3	NA	CASSQTEILGAPTDTQYF	TGTGCCAGCAGCCAAACCGAAATTCTCGGTGCCCCCACAGATACGCAGTATTTT
few	TRBV5-1	TRBJ2-3	NA	CASSTTGDTQYF	TGCGCCAGCAGTACAACCGGGGATACGCAGTATTTT
NA	TRBV29-1	TRBJ2-3	NA	CSVGDIPVRDF	TGCAGCGTTGGGGACATTCCCGTTCGGGATTTT
NA	TRBV6-1	TRBJ1-2	NA	CASRWAPNSYGYTF	TGTGCCAGCAGGTGGGCACCGAACAGCTATGGCTACACCTTC
NA	TRBV27	TRBJ1-2	NA	CASSGDNYGYTF	TGTGCCTCCAGCGGAGACAACTATGGCTACACCTTC
many	TRBV11-2	TRBJ1-1	NA	CASSLVLAGSASSNTEAFF	TGTGCCAGCAGCTTAGTCTTGGCAGGCTCTGCTTCTTCGAACACTGAAGCTTTCTTT
few	TRBV6-1	TRBJ1-5	TRBD1	CASSPRQGLGQPQHF	TGTGCCAGCAGCCCGCGACAGGGCTTAGGTCAGCCCCAGCATTTT
few	TRBV19	TRBJ1-1	TRBD1	CASSGRGRGAFF	TGTGCCAGTAGTGGCAGGGGGCGAGGAGCTTTCTTT
NA	TRBV24-1	TRBJ2-7	TRBD1	CATSDPTGDEQYF	TGTGCCACCAGTGACCCGACAGGGGACGAGCAGTACTTC
NA	TRBV7-3	TRBJ2-4	TRBD1	CASSRATGGRNIQYF	TGTGCCAGCAGCCGAGCGACAGGGGGCAGGAACATTCAGTACTTC
NA	TRBV6-2/TRBV6-3	TRBJ2-1	TRBD2	CASSYSLLAGLYNEQFF	TGTGCCAGCAGTTACTCGTTACTAGCGGGCCTCTACAATGAGCAGTTCTTC
NA	TRBV7-3	TRBJ2-1	NA	CASSLTGSSFNEQFF	TGTGCCAGCAGCTTAACAGGCTCCTCCTTCAATGAGCAGTTCTTC
NA	TRBV3-1	TRBJ2-1	NA	CASSQGGGGAVISYNEQFF	TGTGCCAGCAGCCAGGGTGGTGGTGGGGCGGTCATATCCTACAATGAGCAGTTCTTC
few	TRBV29-1	TRBJ2-3	TRBD2	CSSGGTASYTQYF	TGCAGCTCCGGGGGGACCGCCTCTTATACGCAGTATTTT
NA	TRBV30	TRBJ1-1	NA	CAWSAGMNTEAFF	TGTGCCTGGAGTGCAGGCATGAACACTGAAGCTTTCTTT
few	TRBV20-1	TRBJ2-5	NA	CSASGLGGQETQYF	TGCAGTGCTAGTGGGTTAGGAGGCCAAGAGACCCAGTACTTC
few	TRBV5-1	TRBJ2-6	TRBD1	CASSLPDRGGSSGANVLTF	TGCGCCAGCAGCTTACCAGACAGGGGTGGATCCTCTGGGGCCAACGTCCTGACTTTC
NA	TRBV28	TRBJ2-1	TRBD2	CAGKGLARGLEQFF	TGTGCCGGCAAGGGACTAGCAAGGGGCCTTGAGCAGTTCTTC
many	TRBV19	TRBJ2-7	TRBD1	CASSTGTGYPYEQYF	TGTGCCAGTAGTACCGGGACAGGGTACCCCTACGAGCAGTACTTC
many	TRBV30	TRBJ2-5	TRBD1	CAWALGGFETQYF	TGTGCCTGGGCCTTAGGGGGCTTTGAGACCCAGTACTTC
NA	TRBV5-1	TRBJ2-2	NA	CASSFRQLDGELFF	TGCGCCAGCAGTTTCCGACAGTTGGACGGGGAGCTGTTTTTT
few	TRBV5-1	TRBJ2-3	NA	CASSLVGSSADTQYF	TGCGCCAGCAGCTTAGTAGGATCCTCGGCAGATACGCAGTATTTT
few	TRBV15	TRBJ1-2	TRBD1	CATSRDLDRGNYGYTF	TGTGCCACCAGCAGAGATTTAGACAGGGGGAACTATGGCTACACCTTC
NA	TRBV5-1	TRBJ2-1	NA	CASSSDNNNEQFF	TGCGCCAGCAGCTCAGACAATAACAATGAGCAGTTCTTC
many	TRBV5-1	TRBJ2-3	TRBD2	CASSPRGGTDTQYF	TGTGCCAGCAGCCCACGGGGGGGAACAGATACGCAGTATTTT
many	TRBV29-1	TRBJ2-1	NA	CSVVRGVGYNEQFF	TGCAGCGTAGTAAGGGGGGTCGGGTACAATGAGCAGTTCTTC
few	TRBV20-1	TRBJ2-3	TRBD2	CSASDVLAGFTDTQYF	TGCAGTGCTAGTGATGTGCTAGCGGGGTTCACAGATACGCAGTATTTT
NA	TRBV6-5	TRBJ2-3	NA	CASSYSTTATQYF	TGTGCCAGCAGTTACTCAACGACAGCTACGCAGTATTTT
NA	TRBV12-3/TRBV12-4	TRBJ2-1	NA	CASSPPGVADGEQFF	TGTGCCAGCAGCCCCCCCGGCGTAGCAGATGGTGAGCAGTTCTTC
NA	TRBV10-3	TRBJ2-3	NA	CAISEWSGRLWADTQYF	TGTGCCATCAGTGAGTGGTCAGGGAGATTGTGGGCAGATACGCAGTATTTT
few	TRBV7-9	TRBJ1-1	NA	CASSSPSRDKWAEAFF	TGTGCCAGCAGCTCACCGTCCCGAGACAAATGGGCTGAAGCTTTCTTT
few	TRBV7-9	TRBJ2-7	NA	CASRPMSYEQYF	TGTGCCAGCAGACCGATGTCCTACGAGCAGTACTTC
NA	TRBV5-1	TRBJ2-1	TRBD2	CASSWRLAQSSYNEQFF	TGCGCCAGCAGCTGGAGACTAGCGCAGAGCTCCTACAATGAGCAGTTCTTC